One and the same sample provided the 20 T cell receptor beta chains below, sequenced in a study of blood T cell repertoires in COVID-19. The protocol was immunoSEQ multiplex PCR, while the TCRdb copy is restricted to in-frame clones and leaves out a portion. The sample consists of about 380,000 clones, roughly 87% of them appearing once. Sequencing was carried out using PBMCs or T cells enriched from blood (not recorded which). Receptor source: a woman in her thirties who had recovered from COVID-19.

This clone was recorded only once. The rearrangement uses TRBV7-9 and TRBJ1-4; unclear D gene. The CDR3 is 13 residues long. Trimming pared 6 bases from V and 8 bases from J, leaving 13 bases between. The germline V gene encodes CDR1 SEHNR and CDR2 FQNEAQ (reference sequence). CDR3 sequence: CASRGDFDEKLFF. The DNA for the CDR3 is TGTGCCAGCAGAGGAGACTTTGACGAAAAACTGTTTTTT.

V gene TRBV5-8 combines with J gene TRBJ2-7; 8 nucleotides line up with TRBD1. Germline V gene sequence: CDR1 SGHTS, CDR2 YDEGEE. The V gene end was trimmed by 6 bases and the J gene end by 4 bases; junction bases not matched to a gene: 3. The CDR3 is 12 amino acids. The CDR3 region is CASKGQGYEQYF. The CDR3 coding sequence is TGTGCCAGCAAAGGACAGGGTTACGAGCAGTACTTC.

Only a few counts were recorded for this clone. This chain joins TRBV7-9 and TRBJ1-2; a weak D match, TRBD1 (5 bases). Trimming removed 4 bases from V and 2 bases from J, with 8 bases in between. This CDR3 spans 13 amino acids. Germline assignment: CDR1 SEHNR and CDR2 FQNEAQ (reference sequence). CDR3: CASSSQENYGYTF. CDR3 bases: TGTGCCAGCAGCTCACAGGAAAACTATGGCTACACCTTC.

The chain joins TRBV6-1 to TRBJ1-5; no firm D call. V gave up 2 bases and J gave up 5 bases, with 4 bases separating them. This CDR3 has 12 amino acids. The germline V gene encodes CDR1 MNHNS and CDR2 SASEGT. CDR3 loop: CASSELDQPQHF. The CDR3 DNA reads as TGTGCCAGCAGTGAATTAGATCAGCCCCAGCATTTT.

V usage is TRBV7-2 and J usage is TRBJ2-2; D may be TRBD2 (6 bases). The CDR3 is made up of 18 amino acids. The germline CDR1 and CDR2 sequences are SGHTA and FQGNSA. Trimming took 3 bases from V and 5 from J, leaving 22 bases between them. CDR3 region: CASSFYVAGSTRTGELFF. The CDR3 DNA reads as TGTGCCAGCAGCTTTTACGTTGCGGGAAGTACGAGGACCGGGGAGCTGTTTTTT. The whole variable domain, remainder taken from reference TRBV7-2 and TRBJ2-2, is GAGVSQSPSNKVTEKGKDVELRCDPISGHTALYWYRQSLGQGLEFLIYFQGNSAPDKSGLPSDRFSAERTGGSVSTLTIQRTQQEDSAVYLCASSFYVAGSTRTGELFFGEGSRLTVL.

The chain has TRBV10-2 and TRBJ2-7; no clear D. The V end was cut by 0 bases, the J end by 3 bases, with 6 bases between. The germline gives CDR1 WSHSY, CDR2 SAAADI. This CDR3 region has 13 residues. CDR3 loop: CASSESSGYEQYF. The CDR3, as DNA: TGCGCCAGCAGTGAGTCATCAGGCTACGAGCAGTACTTC.

This chain joins TRBV7-8 and TRBJ1-4, with 10 positions matching TRBD1. The V and J ends lost 4 bases and 8 bases, in that order; junction bases with no gene match: 10. The V gene's germline CDR1 is SGHVS and CDR2 FQNEAQ. There are 16 residues in the CDR3. Here the CDR3 DNA reads TGTGCCAGCAGCTCCGAACCCGGGACAGGGGTGGAAAAACTGTTTTTT. It yields the protein CASSSEPGTGVEKLFF.

The CDR3 loop reads CASRGLASGQETQYF. The CDR3 region has the DNA TGTGCCAGCAGGGGACTAGCATCGGGGCAAGAGACCCAGTACTTC. The rearrangement uses TRBV2 and TRBJ2-5, with 9 bases lining up with TRBD2. V lost 6 bases, J lost 2 bases, and 7 bases stayed unmatched. The CDR3 extends over 15 amino acids. Germline V gene data show CDR1 as SNHLY and CDR2 as FYNNEI.

The chain recombines TRBV5-1 with TRBJ2-7; TRBD2 agrees at 12 bases. Per germline, CDR1 SGHRS and CDR2 YFSETQ. J gave up 4 bases and V 2 bases, and 4 bases lay outside the gene matches. The CDR3 is 15 amino acids. The CDR3 nucleotides are TGCGCCAGCAGCTTTCGGACTAGCGGGGAATACGAGCAGTACTTC. This encodes CASSFRTSGEYEQYF. The complete variable domain, with remaining parts taken from reference TRBV5-1 and TRBJ2-7, reads KAGVTQTPRYLIKTRGQQVTLSCSPISGHRSVSWYQQTPGQGLQFLFEYFSETQRNKGNFPGRFSGRQFSNSRSEMNVSTLELGDSALYLCASSFRTSGEYEQYFGPGTRLTVT.

This clone was recorded once. This chain links TRBV18 with TRBJ2-7, with 7 positions matching TRBD1. From germline, CDR1 is KGHSH and CDR2 LQKENI. The CDR3 has 13 residues. V gave up 5 bases and J gave up 1 base; unmatched junction bases: 2. In DNA, the CDR3 is TGTGCCAGCTCAGACAGGGATTCCTACGAGCAGTACTTC. Its translation: CASSDRDSYEQYF.

V and J are TRBV11-2 and TRBJ1-2; the match to TRBD1 covers 8 bases. CDR3 size: 16 residues. Germline assignment: CDR1 SGHAT and CDR2 FQNNGV. The junction had 10 bases not matched to a gene; V was cut back by 5 bases and J by 2 bases. The CDR3 DNA follows: TGTGCCAGCAGCCCCCAAGGGACAGGCCCAAACTATGGCTACACCTTC. It specifies CASSPQGTGPNYGYTF. The whole variable domain, filled in from reference TRBV11-2 and TRBJ1-2, reads EAGVAQSPRYKIIEKRQSVAFWCNPISGHATLYWYQQILGQGPKLLIQFQNNGVVDDSQLPKDRFSAERLKGVDSTLKIQPAKLEDSAVYLCASSPQGTGPNYGYTFGSGTRLTVV.

The chain employs TRBV4-1 and TRBJ1-4, with 8 bases lining up with TRBD1. This CDR3 is 15 amino acids long. V gave up 0 bases and J gave up 11 bases; unmatched junction bases: 8. Per germline, CDR1 MGHRA and CDR2 YSYEKL. The CDR3: CASSQETGDRGKLFF. CDR3 nucleotides: TGCGCCAGCAGCCAAGAGACAGGGGATCGGGGGAAACTGTTTTTT.

This chain connects TRBV27 to TRBJ1-2; possibly TRBD1 for D (6 bases). In germline, CDR1 is MNHEY, CDR2 SMNVEV (reference sequence). The CDR3 is 15 amino acids. The V and J ends lost 3 bases and 2 bases respectively, with 13 bases between them. The CDR3 region has the DNA TGTGCCAGCAGTTTGTTTACTACAGGGAACTATGGCTACACCTTC. Amino acid sequence: CASSLFTTGNYGYTF.

The chain couples TRBV24-1 to TRBJ1-1, with no clear D. The length of the CDR3 is 15 residues. V was cut by 5 bases and J by 1 base, with 13 bases left in between. Germline-derived CDR1 and CDR2 are KGHDR and SFDVKD. CDR3 sequence (DNA): TGTGCCACCAGTGCTGGAGGTTTGGAGAACACTGAAGCTTTCTTT. Translation gives CATSAGGLENTEAFF.

The chain couples TRBV19 to TRBJ1-4; D not resolved. V lost 5 bases to trimming and J lost 8 bases, with 12 bases between them. Germline CDR1 and CDR2: LNHDA and SQIVND (reference sequence). The CDR3 has 13 residues. This CDR3 reads CASSSRGWEKLFF. In DNA, the CDR3 is TGTGCCAGTAGTTCCCGGGGTTGGGAAAAACTGTTTTTT.

The chain has TRBV2 and TRBJ2-7, with D perhaps matching TRBD2 (5 bases). The CDR3 runs to 14 residues. V shed 2 bases and J shed 1 base, with 9 bases lying between them. CDR1 is SNHLY and CDR2 is FYNNEI in the germline V gene. The CDR3 coding sequence is TGTGCCAGCAGTGAATCCCGGGGATCCTACGAGCAGTACTTC. It codes for CASSESRGSYEQYF.

The chain's CDR3 is CASRPQGHTEAFF. The CDR3 nucleotides read TGTGCCAGCAGGCCCCAGGGCCACACTGAAGCTTTCTTT. The chain recombines TRBV6-6 with TRBJ1-1; TRBD1 is a possible D gene (5 bases). This CDR3 is 13 amino acids long. CDR1 is MNHNY, CDR2 SVGAGI, per germline (reference sequence). V was shortened by 6 bases and J by 3 bases, with 11 bases between the two germline ends.

This chain connects TRBV7-9 to TRBJ2-6; 8 bases match TRBD1. V gave up 5 bases and J gave up 0 bases; unmatched junction bases: 9. Per the germline V gene, CDR1 is SEHNR and CDR2 is FQNEAQ (reference sequence). The CDR3 covers 18 residues. For the CDR3, the DNA is TGTGCCAGCAGCCCCAGGACAGGGAAATCCTCTGGGGCCAACGTCCTGACTTTC. As protein: CASSPRTGKSSGANVLTF.

This chain uses TRBV27 with TRBJ2-2; D is ambiguous. Germline assignment: CDR1 MNHEY and CDR2 SMNVEV (reference sequence). The ends were cut back, 8 bases at V and 1 base at J, with 14 bases in the middle. The CDR3 length is 15 residues. The CDR3 region is CASGQFPKNTGELFF. In DNA form, the CDR3 reads TGTGCCAGCGGTCAGTTCCCCAAGAACACCGGGGAGCTGTTTTTT.

The rearrangement joins TRBV11-3 to TRBJ2-1; TRBD2 matches 9 bases. V trimming: 4 bases; J trimming: 6 bases; junction bases outside the gene matches: 7. Per germline, CDR1 SGHNT and CDR2 YENEEA. CDR3 size: 15 residues. The CDR3 nucleotides are TGTGCCAGCAGCTCAACTAGCGGGCTTATCAATGAGCAGTTCTTC. Encoded protein: CASSSTSGLINEQFF.